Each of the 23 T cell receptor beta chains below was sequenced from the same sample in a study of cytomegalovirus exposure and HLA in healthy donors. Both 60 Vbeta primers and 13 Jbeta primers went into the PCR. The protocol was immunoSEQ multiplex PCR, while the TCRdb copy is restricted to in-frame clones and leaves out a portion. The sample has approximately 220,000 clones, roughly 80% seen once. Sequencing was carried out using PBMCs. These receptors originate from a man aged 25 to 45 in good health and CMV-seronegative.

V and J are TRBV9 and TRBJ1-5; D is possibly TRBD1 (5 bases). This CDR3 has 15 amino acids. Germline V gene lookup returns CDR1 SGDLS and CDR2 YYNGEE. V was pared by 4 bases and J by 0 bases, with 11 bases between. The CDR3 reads CASSRGAYSNQPQHF. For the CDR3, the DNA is TGTGCCAGCAGCCGCGGGGCATATAGCAATCAGCCCCAGCATTTT.

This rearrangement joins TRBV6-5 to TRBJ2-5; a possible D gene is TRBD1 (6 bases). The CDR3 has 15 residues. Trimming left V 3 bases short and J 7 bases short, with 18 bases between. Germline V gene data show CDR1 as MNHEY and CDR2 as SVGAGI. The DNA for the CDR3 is TGTGCCAGCAGTTATAGGCGGACAGACCGGAGGACCCAGTACTTC. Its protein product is CASSYRRTDRRTQYF.

CDR3 in amino acids: CASSSGQGATDTQYF. CDR3 sequence (DNA): TGTGCCAGCAGTTCGGGACAGGGGGCTACAGATACGCAGTATTTT. This chain uses TRBV6-1 with TRBJ2-3; 12 nucleotides agree with TRBD1. Germline CDR1 and CDR2: MNHNS and SASEGT. The CDR3 contains 15 residues. Unmatched junction bases numbered 3, after V lost 5 bases and J lost 3 bases.

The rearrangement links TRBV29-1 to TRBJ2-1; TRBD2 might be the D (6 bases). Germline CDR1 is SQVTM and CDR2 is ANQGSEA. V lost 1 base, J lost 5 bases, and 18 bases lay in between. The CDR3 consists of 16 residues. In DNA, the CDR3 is TGCAGCGTTGAAGTGGTAGCGGACCTGTGGGACAATGAGCAGTTCTTC. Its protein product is CSVEVVADLWDNEQFF.

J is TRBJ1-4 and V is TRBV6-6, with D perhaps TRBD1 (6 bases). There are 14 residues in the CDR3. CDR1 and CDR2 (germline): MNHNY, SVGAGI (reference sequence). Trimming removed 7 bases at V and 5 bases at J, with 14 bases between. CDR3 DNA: TGTGCCAGCAATACGCAGGGGCGGAATGAAAAACTGTTTTTT. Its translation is CASNTQGRNEKLFF.

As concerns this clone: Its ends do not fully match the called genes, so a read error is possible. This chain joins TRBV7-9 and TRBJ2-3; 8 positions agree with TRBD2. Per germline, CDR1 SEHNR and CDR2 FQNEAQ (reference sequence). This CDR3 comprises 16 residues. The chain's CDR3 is CSSSFSAGGVTDTQYF. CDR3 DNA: TGTTCCAGCAGCTTCAGCGCGGGGGGCGTCACAGATACGCAGTATTTT. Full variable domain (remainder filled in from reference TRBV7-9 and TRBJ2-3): DTGVSQNPRHKITKRGQNVTFRCDPISEHNRLYWYRQTLGQGPEFLTYFQNEAQLEKSRLLSDRFSAERPKGSFSTLEIQRTEQGDSAMYLCSSSFSAGGVTDTQYFGPGTRLTVL.

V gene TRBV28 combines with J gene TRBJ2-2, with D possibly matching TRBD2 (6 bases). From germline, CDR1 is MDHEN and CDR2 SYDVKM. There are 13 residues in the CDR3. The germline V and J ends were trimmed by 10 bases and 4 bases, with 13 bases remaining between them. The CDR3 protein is CATRRGGTGELFF. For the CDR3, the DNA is TGTGCCACGCGGCGGGGAGGCACCGGGGAGCTGTTTTTT.

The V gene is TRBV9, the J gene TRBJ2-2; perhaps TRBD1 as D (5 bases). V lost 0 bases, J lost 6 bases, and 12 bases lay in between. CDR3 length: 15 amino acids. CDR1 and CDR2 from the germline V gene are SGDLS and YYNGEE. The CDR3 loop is CASSVAQGLAGELFF. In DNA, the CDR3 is TGTGCCAGCAGCGTAGCCCAGGGTCTCGCCGGGGAGCTGTTTTTT. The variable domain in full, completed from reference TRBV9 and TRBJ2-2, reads DSGVTQTPKHLITATGQRVTLRCSPRSGDLSVYWYQQSLDQGLQFLIQYYNGEERAKGNILERFSAQQFPDLHSELNLSSLELGDSALYFCASSVAQGLAGELFFGEGSRLTVL.

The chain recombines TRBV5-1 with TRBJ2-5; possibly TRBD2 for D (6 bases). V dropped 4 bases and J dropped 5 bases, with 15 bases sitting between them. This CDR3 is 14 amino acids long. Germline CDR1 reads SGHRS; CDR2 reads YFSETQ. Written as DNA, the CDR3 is TGCGCCAGCAGCAGGGTTGGGGGGAAGGAGACCCAGTACTTC. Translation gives CASSRVGGKETQYF.

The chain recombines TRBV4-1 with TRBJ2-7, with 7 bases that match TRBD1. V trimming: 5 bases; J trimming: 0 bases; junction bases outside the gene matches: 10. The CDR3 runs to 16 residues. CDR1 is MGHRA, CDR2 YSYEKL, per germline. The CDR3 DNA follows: TGCGCCAGCAGCGACACCCCGGGACAGAGCTCCTACGAGCAGTACTTC. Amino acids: CASSDTPGQSSYEQYF.

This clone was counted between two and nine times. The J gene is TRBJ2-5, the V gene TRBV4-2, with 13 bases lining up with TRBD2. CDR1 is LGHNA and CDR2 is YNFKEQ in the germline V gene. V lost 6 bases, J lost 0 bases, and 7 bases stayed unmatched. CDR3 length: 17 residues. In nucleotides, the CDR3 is TGTGCCAGCAGACCCGAAGGACTAGCGGGGGACCAAGAGACCCAGTACTTC. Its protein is CASRPEGLAGDQETQYF.

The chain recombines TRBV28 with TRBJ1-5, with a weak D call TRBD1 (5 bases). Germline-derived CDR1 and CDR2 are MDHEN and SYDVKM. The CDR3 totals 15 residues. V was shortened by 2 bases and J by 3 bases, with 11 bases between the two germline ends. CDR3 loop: CASSLPAGINQPQHF. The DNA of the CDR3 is TGTGCCAGCAGTTTACCAGCAGGGATCAATCAGCCCCAGCATTTT.

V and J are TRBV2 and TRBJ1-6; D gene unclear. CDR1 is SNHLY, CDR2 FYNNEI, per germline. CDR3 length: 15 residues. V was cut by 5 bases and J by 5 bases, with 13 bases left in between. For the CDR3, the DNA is TGTGCCAGCAGTCCGACTCATTCGAATAATTCACCCCTCCACTTT. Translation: CASSPTHSNNSPLHF.

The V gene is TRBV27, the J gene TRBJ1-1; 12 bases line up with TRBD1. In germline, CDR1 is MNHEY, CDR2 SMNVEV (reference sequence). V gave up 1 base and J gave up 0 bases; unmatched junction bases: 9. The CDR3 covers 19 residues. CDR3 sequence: CASSLFAGTGGRVNTEAFF. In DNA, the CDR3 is TGTGCCAGCAGTTTATTTGCCGGGACAGGGGGCCGTGTGAACACTGAAGCTTTCTTT.

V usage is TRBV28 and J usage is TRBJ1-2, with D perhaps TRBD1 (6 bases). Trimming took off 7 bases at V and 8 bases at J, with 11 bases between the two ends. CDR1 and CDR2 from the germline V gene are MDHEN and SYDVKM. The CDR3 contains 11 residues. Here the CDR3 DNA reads TGTGCCAGCATAGCAGGGGAGGGCTACACCTTC. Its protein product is CASIAGEGYTF.

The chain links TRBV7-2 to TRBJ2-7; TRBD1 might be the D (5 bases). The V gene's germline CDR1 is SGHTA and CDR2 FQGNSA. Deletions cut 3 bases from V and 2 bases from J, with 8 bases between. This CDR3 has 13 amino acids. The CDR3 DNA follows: TGTGCCAGCAGCTTCGGCAGGGCCTACGAGCAGTACTTC. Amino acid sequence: CASSFGRAYEQYF.

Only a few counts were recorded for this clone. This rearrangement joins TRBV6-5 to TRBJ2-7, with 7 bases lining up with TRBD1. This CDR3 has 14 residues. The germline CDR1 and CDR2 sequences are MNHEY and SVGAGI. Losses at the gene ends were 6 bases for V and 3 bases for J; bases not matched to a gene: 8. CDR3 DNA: TGTGCCAGCAGCCGGACTTGGGACAGCTACGAGCAGTACTTC. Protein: CASSRTWDSYEQYF.

In DNA form, the CDR3 reads TGTGCCAGCCCCTCCCCGACCGGGGAGCTGTTTTTT. Residues: CASPSPTGELFF. The chain has TRBV28 and TRBJ2-2; no firm D call. V shed 8 bases and J shed 5 bases, with 9 bases lying between them. Germline V gene sequence: CDR1 MDHEN, CDR2 SYDVKM. The CDR3 has 12 amino acids.

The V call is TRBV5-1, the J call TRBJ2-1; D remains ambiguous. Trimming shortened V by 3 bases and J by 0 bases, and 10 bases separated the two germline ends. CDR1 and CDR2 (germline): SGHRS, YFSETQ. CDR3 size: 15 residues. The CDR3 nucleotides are TGCGCCAGCAGCTCGATAACAAGCTCCTACAATGAGCAGTTCTTC. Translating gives CASSSITSSYNEQFF.

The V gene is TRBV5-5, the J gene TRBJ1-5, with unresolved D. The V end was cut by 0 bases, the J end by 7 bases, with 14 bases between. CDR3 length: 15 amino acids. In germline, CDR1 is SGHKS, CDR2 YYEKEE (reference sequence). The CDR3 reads CASSLGQPGGQPQHF. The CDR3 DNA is TGTGCCAGCAGCTTGGGGCAGCCCGGAGGACAGCCCCAGCATTTT.

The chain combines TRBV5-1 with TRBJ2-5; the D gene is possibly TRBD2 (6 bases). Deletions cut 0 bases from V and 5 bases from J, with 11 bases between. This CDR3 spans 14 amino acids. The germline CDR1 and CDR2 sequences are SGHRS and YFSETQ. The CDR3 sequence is CASSLVEGWETQYF. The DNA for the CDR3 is TGCGCCAGCAGCTTGGTGGAGGGGTGGGAGACCCAGTACTTC.

DNA for the CDR3: TGTGCCAGCAGCGTAGAGGACAGGGTTCGGGGCTACACCTTC. Translation gives CASSVEDRVRGYTF. The gene calls are TRBV9 and TRBJ1-2, with TRBD1 matching over 8 bases. The germline V gene encodes CDR1 SGDLS and CDR2 YYNGEE. The CDR3 contains 14 residues. The V gene end was trimmed by 0 bases and the J gene end by 8 bases; junction bases not matched to a gene: 6. Full variable domain (rest looked up from reference TRBV9 and TRBJ1-2): DSGVTQTPKHLITATGQRVTLRCSPRSGDLSVYWYQQSLDQGLQFLIQYYNGEERAKGNILERFSAQQFPDLHSELNLSSLELGDSALYFCASSVEDRVRGYTFGSGTRLTVV.

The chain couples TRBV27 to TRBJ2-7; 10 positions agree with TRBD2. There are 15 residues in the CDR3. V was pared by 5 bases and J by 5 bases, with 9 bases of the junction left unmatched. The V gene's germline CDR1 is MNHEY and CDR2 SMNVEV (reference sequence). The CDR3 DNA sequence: TGTGCCAGCAGTGCCCGGGCTAGCGGGGGACACGAGCAGTACTTC. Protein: CASSARASGGHEQYF.